Following are 27 T cell receptor beta chains from one sample sequenced in a study of shared clonotypes between healthy human individuals. Sequencing used immunoSEQ multiplex PCR; TCRdb keeps in-frame clones, though not all of them. The table has about 490,000 clones, around three quarters seen once. Sequences were obtained from PBMCs. These receptors originate from a middle-aged woman in good health. Some clones in this sample may be carry-over from other donors' samples.

The chain has TRBV27 and TRBJ1-1; D might be TRBD1 (6 bases). Germline V gene lookup returns CDR1 MNHEY and CDR2 SMNVEV (reference sequence). This CDR3 is built from 10 residues. Trimming took 9 bases from V and 9 from J, leaving 11 bases between them. Here the CDR3 DNA reads TGTGCCAGGGAACAGGGTCAAGCTTTCTTT. Translated: CAREQGQAFF.

This chain joins TRBV7-2 and TRBJ2-2; D gene unclear. The CDR3 contains 14 residues. Germline V gene sequence: CDR1 SGHTA, CDR2 FQGNSA. V dropped 2 bases and J dropped 0 bases, with 4 bases sitting between them. The CDR3 coding sequence is TGTGCCAGCAGCTTAACGTCGAACACCGGGGAGCTGTTTTTT. Translated: CASSLTSNTGELFF.

The chain employs TRBV19 and TRBJ2-2; TRBD1 aligns across 10 bases. The germline gives CDR1 LNHDA, CDR2 SQIVND (reference sequence). This CDR3 spans 14 amino acids. Unmatched junction bases numbered 3, after V lost 5 bases and J lost 6 bases. This CDR3 is CASSGTGVAGELFF. CDR3 nucleotide sequence: TGTGCCAGTAGTGGGACAGGGGTGGCCGGGGAGCTGTTTTTT. The complete variable domain, with remaining parts taken from reference TRBV19 and TRBJ2-2, reads DGGITQSPKYLFRKEGQNVTLSCEQNLNHDAMYWYRQDPGQGLRLIYYSQIVNDFQKGDIAEGYSVSREKKESFPLTVTSAQKNPTAFYLCASSGTGVAGELFFGEGSRLTVL.

V is TRBV18 and J is TRBJ1-1; D not certain. This CDR3 is 14 amino acids long. V dropped 0 bases and J dropped 3 bases, with 8 bases sitting between them. The germline CDR1 and CDR2 sequences are KGHSH and LQKENI. The CDR3 DNA follows: TGTGCCAGCTCACCACCTGTCCGGGACACTGAAGCTTTCTTT. It encodes CASSPPVRDTEAFF. Combining the CDR3 with reference TRBV18 and TRBJ1-1 gives the whole variable domain NAGVMQNPRHLVRRRGQEARLRCSPMKGHSHVYWYRQLPEEGLKFMVYLQKENIIDESGMPKERFSAEFPKEGPSILRIQQVVRGDSAAYFCASSPPVRDTEAFFGQGTRLTVV.

The genes are TRBV28 and TRBJ2-1, with 12 bases matching TRBD2. J gave up 10 bases and V 3 bases, and 7 bases lay outside the gene matches. The CDR3 consists of 15 residues. From germline, CDR1 is MDHEN and CDR2 SYDVKM. This CDR3 reads CASSFPSGRAREQFF. For the CDR3, the DNA is TGTGCCAGCAGTTTCCCTAGCGGGAGGGCCAGGGAGCAGTTCTTC.

This chain joins TRBV7-9 and TRBJ2-3, with 10 bases identical to TRBD2. V dropped 4 bases and J dropped 4; count of bases not matched to a gene: 5. Germline V CDR1 and CDR2: SEHNR, FQNEAQ (reference sequence). This CDR3 region has 15 residues. Written as DNA, the CDR3 is TGTGCCAGCAGCTCGACTAGCGGGCCCTCAGATACGCAGTATTTT. This encodes CASSSTSGPSDTQYF.

The chain carries TRBV19 and TRBJ1-2; D may be TRBD1 (5 bases). The CDR3 contains 13 residues. V dropped 5 bases and J dropped 7 bases, with 14 bases sitting between them. Germline loops: CDR1 LNHDA, CDR2 SQIVND (reference sequence). CDR3 residues: CASSATAQGGYTF. CDR3 nucleotides: TGTGCCAGTAGTGCAACAGCGCAGGGTGGCTACACCTTC.

V is TRBV5-4 and J is TRBJ2-7, with unresolved D. Germline assignment: CDR1 SGHNT and CDR2 YYREEE (reference sequence). Trimming shortened V by 2 bases and J by 6 bases, and 12 bases separated the two germline ends. The CDR3 is 13 amino acids. The CDR3 coding sequence is TGTGCCAGCAGCTTTGGCCCGGGTCCCGAGCAGTACTTC. As protein: CASSFGPGPEQYF.

This clone was detected once. This chain joins TRBV28 and TRBJ1-1; 7 bases are a match to TRBD1. The germline gives CDR1 MDHEN, CDR2 SYDVKM. V lost 7 bases, J lost 5 bases, and 10 bases stayed unmatched. CDR3 length: 14 amino acids. The CDR3 sequence: CASIYYRGGTEAFF. The DNA of the CDR3 is TGTGCCAGCATCTACTACAGGGGAGGGACTGAAGCTTTCTTT.

A remark on this clone: The same CDR3 is also encoded by other DNA sequences in this sample. The chain uses TRBV7-9 and TRBJ2-3; a possible D gene is TRBD2 (6 bases). Germline V gene sequence: CDR1 SEHNR, CDR2 FQNEAQ (reference sequence). This CDR3 comprises 14 residues. Trimming left V 3 bases short and J 0 bases short, with 7 bases between. The CDR3 coding sequence is TGTGCCAGCAGCTTGGGGAGGAGCACAGATACGCAGTATTTT. It specifies CASSLGRSTDTQYF.

This chain's CDR3 is CASSSLSNIQYF. CDR3 bases: TGTGCCAGCAGCTCACTTTCAAACATTCAGTACTTC. The chain is built from TRBV7-9 and TRBJ2-4; no clear D. The CDR3 runs 12 residues. Between the trimmed V and J ends, which lost 4 bases and 6 bases, there was a span of 7 bases. Germline lookup yields CDR1 SEHNR and CDR2 FQNEAQ (reference sequence).

V usage is TRBV7-2 and J usage is TRBJ2-7, with TRBD2 as a possible D gene (6 bases). The ends were cut back, 1 base at V and 3 bases at J, with 10 bases in the middle. CDR3 length equals 14 residues. Germline CDR1 and CDR2: SGHTA and FQGNSA. The CDR3 loop is CASSLGSGVYEQYF. The CDR3 DNA is TGTGCCAGCAGCTTAGGGTCGGGAGTCTACGAGCAGTACTTC.

V and J are TRBV28 and TRBJ1-5; D unclear. The CDR3 contains 13 residues. Germline V gene data show CDR1 as MDHEN and CDR2 as SYDVKM. Trimming removed 5 bases from V and 4 bases from J, with 9 bases in between. CDR3: CASSRRGNQPQHF. Written as DNA, the CDR3 is TGTGCCAGCAGTAGACGTGGAAATCAGCCCCAGCATTTT.

The rearrangement uses TRBV7-9 and TRBJ1-2; TRBD1 agrees at 7 bases. The V gene's germline CDR1 is SEHNR and CDR2 FQNEAQ (reference sequence). The CDR3 covers 14 residues. Trimming removed 3 bases from V and 7 bases from J; junction bases left unmatched: 8. CDR3 amino acids: CASSLERGLGGYTF. For the CDR3, the DNA is TGTGCCAGCAGCTTGGAAAGGGGGCTCGGTGGCTACACCTTC.

The chain is built from TRBV19 and TRBJ2-1, with D possibly matching TRBD2 (5 bases). There are 14 residues in the CDR3. Trimming took 5 bases from V and 4 from J, leaving 12 bases between them. The V gene's germline CDR1 is LNHDA and CDR2 SQIVND (reference sequence). The CDR3 loop is CASSPLRGYNEQFF. CDR3 nucleotides: TGTGCCAGTAGTCCGCTCCGCGGGTACAATGAGCAGTTCTTC.

This clone was observed a handful of times. The V and J genes are TRBV2 and TRBJ1-2; D is ambiguous. This CDR3 spans 12 amino acids. The ends were cut back, 8 bases at V and 3 bases at J, with 10 bases in the middle. Germline V gives CDR1 SNHLY, CDR2 FYNNEI. The CDR3, as DNA: TGTGCCAGCGAAGGTGATCACTATGGCTACACCTTC. Translated, it gives CASEGDHYGYTF. The full variable domain, its missing parts supplied by reference TRBV2 and TRBJ1-2, is EPEVTQTPSHQVTQMGQEVILRCVPISNHLYFYWYRQILGQKVEFLVSFYNNEISEKSEIFDDQFSVERPDGSNFTLKIRSTKLEDSAMYFCASEGDHYGYTFGSGTRLTVV.

The chain recombines TRBV5-4 with TRBJ2-2; a weak D match, TRBD2 (6 bases). This CDR3 has 16 residues. Trimming removed 0 bases at V and 4 bases at J, with 13 bases between. Germline CDR1 reads SGHNT; CDR2 reads YYREEE (reference sequence). The CDR3 sequence is CASSLGLARGTGELFF. In DNA form, the CDR3 reads TGTGCCAGCAGCTTGGGGCTAGCGAGGGGCACCGGGGAGCTGTTTTTT.

The chain is built from TRBV10-3 and TRBJ2-7, with D perhaps assigned TRBD1 or TRBD2 (6 bases each). Trimming took off 1 base at V and 6 bases at J, with 10 bases between the two ends. The CDR3 totals 13 residues. The germline CDR1 and CDR2 sequences are ENHRY and SYGVKD. CDR3 nucleotide sequence: TGTGCCATCAGTGAGTATCGGGGGCGCGAGCAGTACTTC. Amino acid sequence: CAISEYRGREQYF.

V and J are TRBV29-1 and TRBJ2-5; maybe TRBD1 (7 bases). Deletions cut 8 bases from V and 1 base from J, with 11 bases between. Germline V gene sequence: CDR1 SQVTM, CDR2 ANQGSEA. There are 12 residues in the CDR3. The CDR3 protein is CSPRDSQETQYF. As DNA, the CDR3 is TGCAGCCCGCGGGACAGCCAAGAGACCCAGTACTTC.

The genes are TRBV28 and TRBJ2-7; 11 bases align to TRBD2. J gave up 5 bases and V 6 bases, and 12 bases lay outside the gene matches. The V gene's germline CDR1 is MDHEN and CDR2 SYDVKM. The CDR3 spans 16 residues. This chain's CDR3 is CASSGPSGRSWDEQYF. For the CDR3, the DNA is TGTGCCAGCAGCGGACCTAGCGGGAGGTCCTGGGACGAGCAGTACTTC.

This chain links TRBV11-2 with TRBJ2-7; TRBD1 is a possible D gene (5 bases). The CDR3 contains 15 residues. Germline loops: CDR1 SGHAT, CDR2 FQNNGV. V was cut by 0 bases and J by 6 bases, with 15 bases left in between. CDR3: CASSLDPPPQGEQYF. CDR3 in DNA: TGTGCCAGCAGCTTAGATCCGCCCCCGCAGGGCGAGCAGTACTTC.

V gene TRBV5-1 combines with J gene TRBJ1-3; no clear D. V lost 0 bases, J lost 4 bases, and 2 bases lay in between. The CDR3 contains 12 residues. Germline V gene lookup returns CDR1 SGHRS and CDR2 YFSETQ. The CDR3 bases are TGCGCCAGCAGCTTGGAGGGAAACACCATATATTTT. Encoded protein: CASSLEGNTIYF.

The genes are TRBV9 and TRBJ2-2; D ambiguous. There are 14 residues in the CDR3. CDR1 is SGDLS and CDR2 is YYNGEE in the germline V gene. V lost 0 bases and J lost 4, with 7 bases in between. CDR3 sequence (DNA): TGTGCCAGCAGCGTAGACCTAACCACCGGGGAGCTGTTTTTT. The encoded protein is CASSVDLTTGELFF.

This clone showed up just a few times. The rearrangement uses TRBV29-1 and TRBJ1-1; D is possibly TRBD1 (5 bases). This CDR3 contains 13 residues. Between the trimmed V and J ends, which lost 4 bases and 4 bases, there was a span of 13 bases. CDR1 is SQVTM and CDR2 is ANQGSEA in the germline V gene. CDR3 loop: CSVVSLGGTEAFF. The CDR3 nucleotides are TGCAGCGTTGTGAGCCTCGGGGGCACTGAAGCTTTCTTT.

The V call is TRBV5-8, the J call TRBJ2-7; the D is unclear. The CDR3 is 14 amino acids. The germline V gene encodes CDR1 SGHTS and CDR2 YDEGEE. The germline V and J ends were trimmed by 0 bases and 0 bases, with 7 bases remaining between them. The CDR3 bases are TGTGCCAGCAGCTTGGAACATTTCTCCTACGAGCAGTACTTC. Protein sequence: CASSLEHFSYEQYF. Full variable domain (outside the CDR3, taken from reference TRBV5-8 and TRBJ2-7): EAGVTQSPTHLIKTRGQQATLRCSPISGHTSVYWYQQALGLGLQFLLWYDEGEERNRGNFPPRFSGRQFPNYSSELNVNALELEDSALYLCASSLEHFSYEQYFGPGTRLTVT.

In regard to this clone: In the same sample, other DNA sequences code for this CDR3. V usage is TRBV28 and J usage is TRBJ2-7; D gene ambiguous. Per the germline V gene, CDR1 is MDHEN and CDR2 is SYDVKM. The CDR3 length is 11 residues. The ends were cut back, 6 bases at V and 3 bases at J, with 6 bases in the middle. CDR3 DNA sequence: TGTGCCAGCAGCCTGCTCTACGAGCAGTACTTC. It yields the protein CASSLLYEQYF.

J is TRBJ2-1 and V is TRBV2; D remains unclear. This CDR3 region has 14 residues. V lost 2 bases, J lost 6 bases, and 11 bases lay in between. Per the germline V gene, CDR1 is SNHLY and CDR2 is FYNNEI. CDR3 loop: CASSENHPSNEQFF. The CDR3 region has the DNA TGTGCCAGCAGTGAAAACCACCCGTCCAATGAGCAGTTCTTC.